The source of this TCR beta chain is a study of identical twins. General study points: It was cross-sectional statistical analysis, not following the same donors, that the conclusions relied on. Out-of-frame beta sequences exhibited a weaker degree of excess twin sharing.

One entry per CDR3 protein results from TCRdb running MiXCR on the 5' RACE reads. The table records more than 1.5 million distinct CDR3 sequences, 32% of them present only once. About this clonotype itself: Its target is not known. A much larger clone differs by one base, so this may be a read error.

Looked up from germline, CDR1 is SGDLS and CDR2 is YYNGEE. The CDR3 has 14 residues. V was clipped by 10 bases and J by 3 bases; unmatched bases: 10. The sequencing input was cord blood. The chain joins TRBV9 to TRBJ2-7, with TRBD2 matching over 10 bases. The receptor's source is a newborn girl in good health. The CDR3 nucleotides read TGTGCCGGCGGAGAAGGGACTAGCGACTACGAGCAGTACTTC. Translating it yields CAGGEGTSDYEQYF.